A single sample gave rise to the 4 T cell receptor beta chains below, sequenced in a study of blood T cells in healthy people across ages. The use of a sample-barcoded 5' primer and a J-beta primer mix characterized a second PCR of about 7 to 12 cycles. Each CDR3 protein is one row after TCRdb ran MiXCR on the 5' RACE reads. Of under 1,100,000 distinct CDR3 sequences detected, under 30% appear once; the ten largest clones hold approximately 0.75%. These data also featured in a second study, about T cells of mothers and their children.

Sample: blood. These receptors all come from a girl aged 2-10 years in good health.

This clonotype was seen more than once but under ten times. V usage is TRBV20-1 and J usage is TRBJ2-3, with D possibly TRBD2 on 5 matching bases. The CDR3 has 20 residues. Trimming stripped 0 bases from V and 0 bases from J, with 25 bases between. CDR1 and CDR2 from the germline V gene are DFQATT and SNEGSKA (reference sequence). This chain's CDR3 is CSARDYSKAGDLSSTDTQYF. The CDR3 coding sequence is TGCAGTGCTAGAGATTATAGTAAGGCGGGCGACCTCTCTAGCACAGATACGCAGTATTTT.

This clonotype has more than one count but fewer than ten. CDR3 sequence: CSVGQATNEKLFF. The CDR3 nucleotides read TGCAGCGTTGGCCAGGCAACTAATGAAAAACTGTTTTTT. The chain combines TRBV29-1 with TRBJ1-4; no clear D. Trimming pared 4 bases from V and 0 bases from J, leaving 6 bases between. CDR3 length: 13 amino acids. CDR1 and CDR2 (germline): SQVTM, ANQGSEA.

This clonotype was seen a few times. The chain uses TRBV25-1 and TRBJ2-5; 10 bases fit TRBD2. The better agreement between TRBJ2-1 and the DNA end casts doubt on the J call. Germline assignment: CDR1 MGHDK and CDR2 SYGVNS. CDR3 length: 15 residues. CDR3 sequence reads: CASSGLLAGDNEQFF. The CDR3 DNA reads as TGTGCCAGCAGTGGTTTGCTAGCGGGAGACAATGAGCAGTTCTTC.

The rearrangement uses TRBV27 and TRBJ1-5; possible D gene TRBD1, 5 bases. Germline V gene lookup returns CDR1 MNHEY and CDR2 SMNVEV (reference sequence). V lost 3 bases and J 6 bases, leaving 12 bases between the germline ends. The length of the CDR3 is 14 residues. CDR3 sequence (DNA): TGTGCCAGCAGTTTTAGAGGGGCGGGTCAGCCCCAGCATTTT. Amino acid sequence: CASSFRGAGQPQHF.